These 3 T cell receptor beta chains share one sample of origin, sequenced in a study of blood T cells in healthy people across ages. A J-beta primer mix and a sample-barcoded 5' primer were used in a second PCR of about 6 to 12 cycles. TCRdb used MiXCR to reprocess the 5' RACE reads, holding one entry per CDR3 protein. The sample has roughly 500,000 distinct CDR3 sequences; 20% to 30% are singletons. These data were also filed under a second study, of T cells of mothers and their children.

Material for sequencing was blood. The receptors originated from a boy aged 5-17 years in good health.

The J gene is TRBJ2-2, the V gene TRBV5-1; perhaps TRBD2 as D (5 bases). CDR1 is SGHRS and CDR2 is YFSETQ in the germline V gene. Trimming cost V 4 bases and J 6 bases, with 13 bases left between them. CDR3 size: 14 residues. CDR3 residues: CASSAEGPPGELFF. CDR3 bases: TGCGCCAGCAGCGCAGAGGGCCCCCCCGGGGAGCTGTTTTTT.

V is TRBV7-2 and J is TRBJ1-1; D not certain. The CDR3 extends over 16 amino acids. From germline, CDR1 is SGHTA and CDR2 FQGNSA. The V and J ends lost 1 base and 0 bases respectively, with 12 bases between them. The CDR3 spells CASSLVPGRLNTEAFF. The CDR3 coding sequence is TGTGCCAGCAGCTTAGTCCCCGGACGGTTGAACACTGAAGCTTTCTTT.

This clonotype has a handful of counts. The chain couples TRBV11-2 to TRBJ2-5; 9 bases map to TRBD2. V gave up 3 bases and J gave up 3 bases; unmatched junction bases: 8. CDR3 length: 16 amino acids. CDR1 is SGHAT and CDR2 is FQNNGV in the germline V gene. This CDR3 reads CASSFFRGGAKETQYF. The CDR3 DNA is TGTGCCAGCAGCTTTTTCCGCGGGGGGGCTAAAGAGACCCAGTACTTC.